This section outlines one TCR beta chain sequence together with its context. The antigen is undetermined. Germline values: CDR1 LGHDT, CDR2 YNNKEL (reference sequence). This CDR3 comprises 14 residues. These data are taken from a study of blood T cells in healthy people across ages. Study-level results: Unsorted PBMC material precluded a definitive naive versus antigen-experienced comparison.

Primed by a sample-barcoded 5' primer and a J-beta primer mix, a second PCR proceeded for about 6 to 11 cycles. TCRdb recomputed calls from the 5' RACE reads with MiXCR, one row per CDR3 protein. There are approximately 700,000 distinct CDR3 sequences in the sample; less than 40% occur only once, and just over 15% lies in the top ten. Each sample yielded at least 6 million isolated PBMCs. The clonotype originates from a woman of 80 years or more in good health. The V and J genes are TRBV3-1 and TRBJ2-5; D might be TRBD2 (5 bases). The DNA end lines up better with TRBJ2-7; the J call may be wrong. The sequencing sample was made of blood. CDR3 loop: CASSQVRGYGEQYF. The CDR3 DNA is TGTGCCAGCAGCCAAGTAAGAGGGTACGGCGAGCAGTACTTC.